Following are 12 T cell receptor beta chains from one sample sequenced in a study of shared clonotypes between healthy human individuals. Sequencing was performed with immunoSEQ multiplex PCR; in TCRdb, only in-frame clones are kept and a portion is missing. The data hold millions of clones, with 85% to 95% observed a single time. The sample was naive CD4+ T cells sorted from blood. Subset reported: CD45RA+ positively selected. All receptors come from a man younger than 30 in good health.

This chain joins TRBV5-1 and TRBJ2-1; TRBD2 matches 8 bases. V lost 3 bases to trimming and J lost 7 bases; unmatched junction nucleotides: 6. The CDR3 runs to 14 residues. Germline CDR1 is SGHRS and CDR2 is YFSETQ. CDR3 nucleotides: TGCGCCAGCAGCTCCAGCGGGGGTAATAATGAGCAGTTCTTC. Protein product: CASSSSGGNNEQFF.

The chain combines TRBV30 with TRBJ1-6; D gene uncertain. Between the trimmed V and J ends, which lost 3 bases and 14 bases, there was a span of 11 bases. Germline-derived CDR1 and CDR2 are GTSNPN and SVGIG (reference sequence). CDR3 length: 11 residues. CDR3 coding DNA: TGTGCCTGGAGCCCCGGCACGGCCCTCCACTTT. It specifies CAWSPGTALHF.

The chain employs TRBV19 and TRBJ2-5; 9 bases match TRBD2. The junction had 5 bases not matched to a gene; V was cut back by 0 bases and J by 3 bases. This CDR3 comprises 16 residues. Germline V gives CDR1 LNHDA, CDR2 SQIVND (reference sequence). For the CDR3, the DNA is TGTGCCAGTAGTATAGAGATACTAGCGGGTAAAGAGACCCAGTACTTC. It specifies CASSIEILAGKETQYF.

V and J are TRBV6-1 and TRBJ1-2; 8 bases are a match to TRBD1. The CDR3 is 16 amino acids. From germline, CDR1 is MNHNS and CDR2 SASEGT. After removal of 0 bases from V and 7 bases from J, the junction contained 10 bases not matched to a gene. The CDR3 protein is CASSEAAGGSFSGYTF. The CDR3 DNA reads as TGTGCCAGCAGTGAAGCGGCAGGGGGCTCCTTTAGTGGCTACACCTTC.

CDR3 bases: TGTGCCAGCAGCCTGACAGAATACGAGCAGTACTTC. Protein product: CASSLTEYEQYF. The chain joins TRBV6-5 to TRBJ2-7; D may be TRBD1 (5 bases). In germline, CDR1 is MNHEY, CDR2 SVGAGI. V was shortened by 6 bases and J by 4 bases, with 10 bases between the two germline ends. This CDR3 has 12 amino acids.

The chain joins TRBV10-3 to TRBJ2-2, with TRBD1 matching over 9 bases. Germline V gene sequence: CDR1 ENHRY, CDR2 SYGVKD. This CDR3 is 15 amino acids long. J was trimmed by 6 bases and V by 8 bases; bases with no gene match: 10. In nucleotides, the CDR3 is TGTGCCATCTCGACCGGGACAGGGACGTCCGGGGAGCTGTTTTTT. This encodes CAISTGTGTSGELFF.

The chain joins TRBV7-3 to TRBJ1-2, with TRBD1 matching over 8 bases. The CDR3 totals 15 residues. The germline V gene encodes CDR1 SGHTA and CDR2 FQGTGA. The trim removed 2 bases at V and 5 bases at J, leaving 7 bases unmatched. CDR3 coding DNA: TGTGCCAGCAGCTTACTAGACAGGGGCGCTTATGGCTACACCTTC. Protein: CASSLLDRGAYGYTF.

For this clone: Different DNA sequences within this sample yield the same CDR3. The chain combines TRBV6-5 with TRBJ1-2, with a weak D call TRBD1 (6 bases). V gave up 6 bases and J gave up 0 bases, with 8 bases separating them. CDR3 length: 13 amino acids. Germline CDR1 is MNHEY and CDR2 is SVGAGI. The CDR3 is CASRRDTNYGYTF. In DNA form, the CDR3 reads TGTGCCAGCAGGCGGGACACTAACTATGGCTACACCTTC.

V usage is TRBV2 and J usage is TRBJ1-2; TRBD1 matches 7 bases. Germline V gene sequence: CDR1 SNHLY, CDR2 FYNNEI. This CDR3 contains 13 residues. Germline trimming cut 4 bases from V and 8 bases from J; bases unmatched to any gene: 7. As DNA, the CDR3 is TGTGCCAGCAGTGTTTCCCGGGACAGAGGCTACACCTTC. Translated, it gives CASSVSRDRGYTF. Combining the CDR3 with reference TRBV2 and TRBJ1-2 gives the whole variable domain EPEVTQTPSHQVTQMGQEVILRCVPISNHLYFYWYRQILGQKVEFLVSFYNNEISEKSEIFDDQFSVERPDGSNFTLKIRSTKLEDSAMYFCASSVSRDRGYTFGSGTRLTVV.

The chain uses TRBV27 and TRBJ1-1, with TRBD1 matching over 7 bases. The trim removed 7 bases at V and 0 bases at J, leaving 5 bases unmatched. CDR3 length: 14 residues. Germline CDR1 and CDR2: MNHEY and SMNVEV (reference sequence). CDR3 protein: CASKLDRVNTEAFF. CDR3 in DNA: TGTGCCAGCAAACTTGACAGGGTGAACACTGAAGCTTTCTTT.

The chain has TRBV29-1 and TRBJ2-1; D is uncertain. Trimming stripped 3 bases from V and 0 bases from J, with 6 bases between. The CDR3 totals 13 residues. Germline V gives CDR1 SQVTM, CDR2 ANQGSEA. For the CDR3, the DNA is TGCAGCGTTGAGGCTAACTCCTACAATGAGCAGTTCTTC. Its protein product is CSVEANSYNEQFF.

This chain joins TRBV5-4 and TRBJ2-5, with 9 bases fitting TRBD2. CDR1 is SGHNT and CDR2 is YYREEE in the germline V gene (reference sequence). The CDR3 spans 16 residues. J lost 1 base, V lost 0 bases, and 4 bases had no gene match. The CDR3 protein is CASSLGGGGAQETQYF. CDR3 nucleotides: TGTGCCAGCAGCTTGGGTGGCGGGGGGGCCCAAGAGACCCAGTACTTC.